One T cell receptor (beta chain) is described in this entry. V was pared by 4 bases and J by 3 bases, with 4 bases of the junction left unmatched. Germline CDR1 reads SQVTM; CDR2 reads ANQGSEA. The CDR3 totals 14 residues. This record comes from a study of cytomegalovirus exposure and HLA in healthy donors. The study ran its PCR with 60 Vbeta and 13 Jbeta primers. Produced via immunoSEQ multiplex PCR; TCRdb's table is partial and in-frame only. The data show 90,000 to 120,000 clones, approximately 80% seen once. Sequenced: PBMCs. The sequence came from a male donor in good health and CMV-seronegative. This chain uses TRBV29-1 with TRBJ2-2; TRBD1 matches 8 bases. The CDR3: CSVGMTGDTGELFF. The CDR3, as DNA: TGCAGCGTTGGAATGACAGGGGACACCGGGGAGCTGTTTTTT.